The entry that follows covers one T cell receptor (beta chain) sequence. Its target antigen remains unknown. No base qualities exist here, and no much larger clone lies one base off it. The source of the sample is a study of blood T cell repertoires in COVID-19 (dated by TCRdb to the early 2020s). About the investigation overall: Samples covering the acute and convalescent phases of COVID-19 were provided by collaborators in the United States, Italy and Spain. The prospective study material was composed of cDNA or gDNA derived from T cells, B-cell-depleted T cells, or PBMCs. The dataset comprised deeply sampled blood TCRbeta repertoires from subjects exposed to, actively infected with, or recovered from COVID-19. The repertoires were released in a freely available public database meant as a resource for research on the immune response to SARS-CoV-2. The samples were drawn from the first 160 participants of the ongoing ImmuneRACE study and from about 1,200 subjects provided by 6 global collaborators. Nearly every sample came with metadata listing a de-identified subject ID, COVID-19 status, age in years and sex. Where HLA class I and class II types were available, the types were taken from metadata supplied by the sample provider, not from assay-based typing. General findings and caveats noted by the study authors: The quantity of clinical and demographic metadata differed by source and by participant and was supplied without curation.

The immunoSEQ Assay, a bias-controlled multiplex PCR, was used to amplify TCRbeta CDR3 regions from genomic DNA. In the authors' own workflow: The number of nucleated cells in each sample was estimated from the amplification of reference gene primers within the assay. To quantify the absolute abundance of each unique TCRbeta CDR3 rearrangement, sequence reads were collapsed and filtered. For each sample, productive Simpson clonality was calculated as the square root of Simpson's diversity index across productive rearrangements. In TCRdb, the immuneACCESS table is reduced to in-frame sequences with V and J assigned. These tables do not hold every clone; where another copy was compared, an unresolved V gene accounts for under half, and the others remain unexplained. The V and J calls and clone size are taken from that table; D and trimming were inferred from the DNA. Recorded for this sample are some 100,000 clones; 75% to 90% of them occurred a single time. 15% to 20% of the sample is taken by the ten largest.

The CDR3 contains 14 residues, cysteine and phenylalanine counted. CDR3 DNA is the only sequence kept; it has 42 bases, read in frame from the first base. The trim is 1 base for V and 1 base for J, with a gap of 8 bases between the germline ends. The germline V gene provides CDR1 SGHRS and CDR2 YFSETQ. Collaborating institutions collected whole blood in K2EDTA tubes following their own protocols. For TCRbeta analysis, collaborators shipped samples in one of three forms: frozen whole blood, isolated PBMCs, or DNA extracted from either of those sample types. The material sequenced was peripheral blood. The rearranged segments are TRBV5-1 and TRBJ1-1; the D segment could be TRBD1, given 6 matching bases. The origin of this receptor is a woman in her fifties or sixties with acute or convalescent COVID-19. The DNA is as follows: TGCGCCAGCAGCTTGACAGGGCCGAACACTGAAGCTTTCTTT. Translation gives CASSLTGPNTEAFF.